The following is a T cell receptor beta chain sequence with its context. The table came from immunoSEQ multiplex PCR; TCRdb's copy has only in-frame clones and leaves some out. The table lists some 80,000 clones, approximately 92% of them singletons, with 4.5% to 7.5% in the top ten. The data were taken from a study of control samples from healthy donors and cancer patients. The CDR3 loop spans 13 amino acids. The V and J ends lost 7 bases and 1 base respectively, with 10 bases between them. Germline CDR1 is SEHNR and CDR2 is FQNEAQ (reference sequence). The chain joins TRBV7-9 to TRBJ1-1, with no clear D. The sample taken for sequencing was blood. The receptor's source is a woman aged 55-70 years in good health. The CDR3 DNA reads TGTGCCAGCACCTTCGGCCAGAACACTGAAGCTTTCTTT. Encoded protein: CASTFGQNTEAFF.